Presented here are 30 T cell receptor beta chains from one specimen sequenced in a study of human T cells and chemical hapten exposure. One entry per CDR3 protein, called by TCRdb with MiXCR from the RACE reads. The sample shows approximately 400,000 distinct CDR3 sequences, around 4.8% of them seen only once. This sample's time point: patch test 1, 2 weeks after DPC sensitization. The sample's treatment: therapeutic diphenylcyclopropenone sensitization with weekly scalp DPC. The sequencing here drew on whole blood, taken in connection with sensitization to the hapten diphenylcyclopropenone (DPC). The receptor set was obtained from a woman in her forties or fifties with alopecia areata. Some clones in this sample may be carry-over from other donors' samples.

Concerning this clonotype: A single base separates this from a much larger clone, so it may be a read error. The rearrangement joins TRBV20-1 to TRBJ2-1; 7 bases align to TRBD2. After removal of 6 bases from V and 0 bases from J, the junction contained 8 bases not matched to a gene. The CDR3 sequence is 15 residues long. CDR1 and CDR2 (germline): DFQATT, SNEGSKA (reference sequence). The chain's CDR3 is CSAAGGGRSYNEQFF. The CDR3 coding sequence is TGCAGTGCAGCTGGGGGAGGGCGCTCCTACAATGAGCAGTTCTTC.

The chain recombines TRBV19 with TRBJ2-5, with D possibly being TRBD1 (7 bases). The CDR3 loop spans 15 amino acids. The germline V and J ends were trimmed by 0 bases and 5 bases, with 13 bases remaining between them. CDR1 is LNHDA and CDR2 is SQIVND in the germline V gene (reference sequence). The CDR3 coding sequence is TGTGCCAGTAGTATAGAGACAGGGAGGAAGGAGACCCAGTACTTC. Amino acids: CASSIETGRKETQYF.

This clonotype was counted at least ten times. V usage is TRBV7-8 and J usage is TRBJ2-5, with no clear D. V was shortened by 5 bases and J by 2 bases, with 9 bases between the two germline ends. Germline lookup yields CDR1 SGHVS and CDR2 FQNEAQ. CDR3 length equals 13 residues. For the CDR3, the DNA is TGTGCCAGCAGCCTGATAGGGCAAGAGACCCAGTACTTC. Amino acids: CASSLIGQETQYF.

The CDR3 nucleotides read TGCAGCGCACAGGGTTCTAGGTTAACCGGGGAGCTGTTTTTT. It codes for CSAQGSRLTGELFF. The J gene is TRBJ2-2, the V gene TRBV29-1, with D possibly TRBD1 on 6 matching bases. V was pared by 7 bases and J by 5 bases, with 17 bases between. The length of the CDR3 is 14 residues. Per the germline V gene, CDR1 is SQVTM and CDR2 is ANQGSEA.

In nucleotides, the CDR3 is TGTGCCAGCAGTTTAAAGTCAGGCACAGATACGCAGTATTTT. The encoded protein is CASSLKSGTDTQYF. V and J are TRBV27 and TRBJ2-3; D remains unclear. V dropped 2 bases and J dropped 1 base, with 7 bases sitting between them. The CDR3 extends over 14 amino acids. Germline values: CDR1 MNHEY, CDR2 SMNVEV (reference sequence).

This clonotype was counted a few times. The J gene is TRBJ1-6, the V gene TRBV28; D possibly corresponds to TRBD1 (6 bases). This CDR3 region has 13 residues. Per germline, CDR1 MDHEN and CDR2 SYDVKM. V lost 5 bases to trimming and J lost 10 bases, with 12 bases between them. CDR3 residues: CASSQTGVSPLHF. CDR3 coding DNA: TGTGCCAGCAGTCAGACAGGCGTCTCACCCCTCCACTTT.

In this sample, this clonotype turned up many times. This chain uses TRBV5-1 with TRBJ2-5; the match to TRBD1 covers 9 bases. Trimming cost V 4 bases and J 6 bases; bases outside gene matches: 4. The CDR3 length is 13 residues. Per the germline V gene, CDR1 is SGHRS and CDR2 is YFSETQ. CDR3 DNA: TGCGCCAGCAGCGCAACAGGGGGCCAGACCCAGTACTTC. This gives the protein CASSATGGQTQYF.

At least ten counts were recorded for this clonotype. This chain uses TRBV3-1 with TRBJ1-1, with no clear D. V lost 2 bases and J lost 3, with 1 base in between. Germline CDR1 LGHDT, CDR2 YNNKEL (reference sequence). The CDR3 sequence is 11 residues long. CDR3 coding DNA: TGTGCCAGCAGCCAACACACTGAAGCTTTCTTT. It encodes CASSQHTEAFF.

The sample holds many counts of this clonotype. The rearrangement joins TRBV4-3 to TRBJ1-2; D ambiguous. Trimming took 0 bases from V and 3 from J, leaving 17 bases between them. Germline V gene lookup returns CDR1 LGHNA and CDR2 YSLEER. The CDR3 is made up of 17 amino acids. CDR3 bases: TGCGCCAGCAGCCAAGAGGTGTGGCCGAATATCGACTATGGCTACACCTTC. Translation: CASSQEVWPNIDYGYTF.

This clonotype was seen only a few times. The rearrangement uses TRBV25-1 and TRBJ2-1; D uncertain. CDR3 length equals 14 residues. Trimming stripped 8 bases from V and 6 bases from J, with 17 bases between. The germline gives CDR1 MGHDK, CDR2 SYGVNS. This CDR3 is CASFDIGSGNEQFF. Here the CDR3 DNA reads TGTGCCAGCTTCGATATAGGATCGGGCAATGAGCAGTTCTTC. The complete variable domain, with remaining parts taken from reference TRBV25-1 and TRBJ2-1, reads EADIYQTPRYLVIGTGKKITLECSQTMGHDKMYWYQQDPGMELHLIHYSYGVNSTEKGDLSSESTVSRIRTEHFPLTLESARPSHTSQYLCASFDIGSGNEQFFGPGTRLTVL.

This clonotype has a count of ten or more. The genes are TRBV25-1 and TRBJ2-7, with D hard to call. Germline CDR1 and CDR2: MGHDK and SYGVNS. The V and J ends lost 6 bases and 2 bases respectively, with 20 bases between them. This CDR3 contains 16 residues. CDR3 sequence: CASRASGSRSPYEQYF. CDR3 coding DNA: TGTGCCAGCAGGGCCTCCGGGTCCCGATCACCCTACGAGCAGTACTTC.

This clonotype was observed many times. The rearrangement joins TRBV27 to TRBJ2-7, with a tentative D call TRBD1 (5 bases). Germline lookup yields CDR1 MNHEY and CDR2 SMNVEV (reference sequence). The ends were cut back, 0 bases at V and 5 bases at J, with 14 bases in the middle. The CDR3 covers 15 residues. This chain's CDR3 is CASSLSWQGPNEQYF. The CDR3 region has the DNA TGTGCCAGCAGTTTATCTTGGCAGGGCCCCAACGAGCAGTACTTC.

This clonotype was seen ten or more times. The rearrangement uses TRBV4-1 and TRBJ1-5, with D perhaps matching TRBD1 (5 bases). The V gene lost 1 base and the J gene lost 3 bases, with 13 bases spanning the gap. The germline gives CDR1 MGHRA, CDR2 YSYEKL. The CDR3 is 16 amino acids. The CDR3 reads CASSQVAGGTNQPQHF. The CDR3 DNA sequence: TGCGCCAGCAGCCAAGTGGCCGGCGGGACCAATCAGCCCCAGCATTTT.

The V and J genes are TRBV29-1 and TRBJ2-2, with unresolved D. Trimming removed 6 bases at V and 1 base at J, with 12 bases between. The CDR3 covers 14 residues. Germline loops: CDR1 SQVTM, CDR2 ANQGSEA. CDR3 sequence: CSVTGIQNTGELFF. The CDR3 coding sequence is TGCAGCGTGACGGGCATTCAGAACACCGGGGAGCTGTTTTTT.

This clonotype has at least ten counts. The chain combines TRBV20-1 with TRBJ2-1; TRBD2 aligns across 8 bases. CDR1 and CDR2 from the germline V gene are DFQATT and SNEGSKA (reference sequence). Trimming took 5 bases from V and 4 from J; bases not matched to a gene: 7. The CDR3 has 14 residues. In DNA, the CDR3 is TGCAGTGCTCTAAGCGGGAGTGATTACAATGAGCAGTTCTTC. The encoded protein is CSALSGSDYNEQFF.

This clonotype was detected many times. The chain links TRBV20-1 to TRBJ2-7; the D is unclear. The germline gives CDR1 DFQATT, CDR2 SNEGSKA (reference sequence). CDR3 size: 12 residues. The V and J ends lost 6 bases and 3 bases respectively, with 12 bases between them. CDR3: CSAGEVHYEQYF. The CDR3 DNA sequence: TGCAGTGCCGGAGAGGTCCACTACGAGCAGTACTTC.

This clonotype has ten or more counts. V is TRBV6-5 and J is TRBJ2-7; a possible D gene is TRBD1 (7 bases). Germline CDR1 and CDR2: MNHEY and SVGAGI. V was trimmed by 2 bases and J by 4 bases, leaving 12 bases between them. CDR3 length: 14 residues. CDR3 sequence: CASSYGRGEYEQYF. CDR3 DNA sequence: TGTGCCAGCAGTTACGGCAGGGGGGAGTACGAGCAGTACTTC.

This chain joins TRBV12-5 and TRBJ2-3, with 7 positions matching TRBD2. Trimming cost V 0 bases and J 6 bases; bases outside gene matches: 3. The CDR3 is 14 amino acids. Germline CDR1 is LGHNT and CDR2 is FRNRAP. The CDR3 here is CASGLVRAGDTQYF. The CDR3 nucleotides are TGTGCTAGTGGTTTGGTACGAGCGGGGGATACGCAGTATTTT.

The chain couples TRBV27 to TRBJ1-1; 7 nucleotides agree with TRBD1. Germline loops: CDR1 MNHEY, CDR2 SMNVEV (reference sequence). The CDR3 has 13 residues. With 8 bases clipped from V and 7 bases from J, the junction kept 10 bases outside the gene matches. CDR3 region: CASSRPGQREAFF. In DNA, the CDR3 is TGTGCCAGCTCGAGACCGGGACAGCGTGAAGCTTTCTTT.

This rearrangement joins TRBV19 to TRBJ2-2; D remains unclear. V shed 1 base and J shed 5 bases, with 2 bases lying between them. Looked up from germline, CDR1 is LNHDA and CDR2 is SQIVND (reference sequence). The CDR3 consists of 12 residues. The CDR3 region has the DNA TGTGCCAGTAGTATAGCTACCGGGGAGCTGTTTTTT. Residues: CASSIATGELFF.

The rearrangement joins TRBV27 to TRBJ2-7; 7 nucleotides agree with TRBD2. Looked up from germline, CDR1 is MNHEY and CDR2 is SMNVEV (reference sequence). The J segment lost 3 bases and the V segment lost 7 bases, leaving 6 bases of the junction unmatched. The CDR3 has 13 amino acids. CDR3 in amino acids: CASKSGVHYEQYF. CDR3 nucleotides: TGTGCCAGCAAGAGCGGGGTGCACTACGAGCAGTACTTC.

This clonotype was observed at least ten times. The chain recombines TRBV11-2 with TRBJ2-3, with TRBD1 as a possible D gene (6 bases). The germline V gene encodes CDR1 SGHAT and CDR2 FQNNGV. This CDR3 has 16 amino acids. Trimming removed 1 base from V and 1 base from J, with 12 bases in between. Here the CDR3 DNA reads TGTGCCAGCAGCTTAGTCCTACAGGGAGGCACAGATACGCAGTATTTT. Its translation is CASSLVLQGGTDTQYF.

CDR3 sequence: CSVEGATDNEQFF. The CDR3 coding sequence is TGCAGCGTTGAAGGAGCGACAGACAATGAGCAGTTCTTC. This chain links TRBV29-1 with TRBJ2-1; weak D call: TRBD1 (5 bases). Germline V gene sequence: CDR1 SQVTM, CDR2 ANQGSEA. V lost 1 base to trimming and J lost 5 bases, with 9 bases between them. The CDR3 loop spans 13 amino acids.

This clonotype was found many times. The chain combines TRBV6-5 with TRBJ2-7; perhaps TRBD1 as D (6 bases). Germline CDR1 MNHEY, CDR2 SVGAGI. There are 12 residues in the CDR3. The ends were cut back, 8 bases at V and 1 base at J, with 9 bases in the middle. CDR3 DNA sequence: TGTGCCAGCTGGGACACTTCCTACGAGCAGTACTTC. Its protein is CASWDTSYEQYF.

The rearrangement joins TRBV11-2 to TRBJ1-5; tentatively, D is TRBD1 (6 bases). CDR1 SGHAT and CDR2 FQNNGV come from the germline V gene. The CDR3 spans 13 residues. Trimming cost V 5 bases and J 7 bases, with 12 bases left between them. CDR3 sequence reads: CASSPDRKQPQHF. The CDR3 DNA reads as TGTGCCAGCAGCCCTGACAGGAAACAGCCCCAGCATTTT.

Ten or more counts support this clonotype. The V and J genes are TRBV20-1 and TRBJ2-3, with 12 bases that match TRBD1. Germline V gives CDR1 DFQATT, CDR2 SNEGSKA (reference sequence). The CDR3 is 17 amino acids. V gave up 0 bases and J gave up 2 bases; unmatched junction bases: 6. As DNA, the CDR3 is TGCAGTGCTAGAGATCAGGGACAGGGGGCTTACACAGATACGCAGTATTTT. This gives the protein CSARDQGQGAYTDTQYF.

Ten or more counts support this clonotype. V is TRBV29-1 and J is TRBJ2-1; possible D gene TRBD2, 6 bases. Deletions cut 6 bases from V and 7 bases from J, with 13 bases between. CDR1 and CDR2 from the germline V gene are SQVTM and ANQGSEA. CDR3 length equals 12 residues. The CDR3 DNA sequence: TGCAGCGTCCCGGGAGTATGGAATGAGCAGTTCTTC. This sequence encodes CSVPGVWNEQFF.

This clonotype was detected ten times or more. The chain has TRBV7-8 and TRBJ2-4; 9 bases fit TRBD1. V lost 1 base to trimming and J lost 8 bases; unmatched junction nucleotides: 18. This CDR3 is built from 19 residues. Per the germline V gene, CDR1 is SGHVS and CDR2 is FQNEAQ. The CDR3 protein is CASSLGRGDRGQGMYIQYF. The CDR3 DNA reads as TGTGCCAGCAGCTTAGGACGGGGGGACCGGGGACAGGGAATGTACATTCAGTACTTC.

This clonotype was found many times. The chain combines TRBV21-1 with TRBJ2-7; the table assigns TRBD1, which was not confirmed against the DNA. TRBV21-1 is given as a pseudogene. The CDR3 contains 10 residues. The CDR3 protein is CASSGGTAGF. DNA for the CDR3: TGTGCCAGCAGTGGTGGGACCGCTGGTTTC.

This clonotype was picked up many times. This rearrangement joins TRBV3-1 to TRBJ2-3; D is perhaps TRBD2 (6 bases). V dropped 3 bases and J dropped 4 bases, with 8 bases sitting between them. The CDR3 is 13 residues long. Germline V gives CDR1 LGHDT, CDR2 YNNKEL (reference sequence). DNA for the CDR3: TGTGCCAGCAGCCAGGGCGGGGCAGATACGCAGTATTTT. Protein sequence: CASSQGGADTQYF.